This TCR beta chain was observed in a study of cytomegalovirus exposure and HLA in healthy donors. PCR amplification relied on 60 Vbeta primers (plus 13 Jbeta primers). Original methodology: Later reanalysis found roughly 80 million unique TCR beta chains, around 10 million of them shared. Profiling relied on immunoSEQ multiplex PCR, and the TCRdb table lists in-frame clones only, not all of them. V, J and clone size were drawn from that table, and D and trimming were deduced from the DNA. The sample holds about 130,000 clones, 78% seen once. V was clipped by 0 bases and J by 14 bases; unmatched bases: 6. Germline V CDR1 and CDR2: SGHNT, YYREEE (reference sequence). The CDR3 sequence is 14 residues long.

This clonotype was sampled from a man in his thirties or forties in good health and CMV-seropositive. J is TRBJ2-1 and V is TRBV5-4; 12 bases agree with TRBD2. The specimen sequenced was PBMCs. This CDR3 reads CASSLETSGRIKFF. In DNA, the CDR3 is TGTGCCAGCAGCTTGGAAACTAGCGGGAGGATAAAGTTCTTC.